Following are 28 T cell receptor beta chains from one sample sequenced in a study of cytomegalovirus exposure and HLA in healthy donors. Primers: 60 Vbeta forward and 13 Jbeta reverse. Clones were read by immunoSEQ multiplex PCR, and TCRdb kept only the in-frame ones, dropping some. The sample has 170,000 or so clones, 84% seen once. The specimen sequenced was PBMCs. All receptors derive from a man aged 45-65 years in good health and CMV-seropositive.

J is TRBJ2-7 and V is TRBV18; perhaps TRBD1 as D (5 bases). Trimming pared 4 bases from V and 3 bases from J, leaving 10 bases between. This CDR3 contains 13 residues. Germline CDR1 reads KGHSH; CDR2 reads LQKENI. The CDR3 loop is CASSRAQGYEQYF. CDR3 sequence (DNA): TGTGCCAGCTCACGGGCCCAGGGCTACGAGCAGTACTTC.

The genes are TRBV18 and TRBJ1-1; D unclear. CDR1 and CDR2 (germline): KGHSH, LQKENI. The CDR3 runs to 11 residues. Trimming removed 7 bases from V and 3 bases from J, with 6 bases in between. The CDR3 loop is CASFQDTEAFF. DNA for the CDR3: TGTGCCAGCTTTCAGGACACTGAAGCTTTCTTT.

The CDR3 region has the DNA TGTGCCAGCAGCCTGAGGGACTACCCGAGCTCCTACAATGAGCAGTTCTTC. It encodes CASSLRDYPSSYNEQFF. The chain uses TRBV7-9 and TRBJ2-1; 7 bases line up with TRBD2. There are 17 residues in the CDR3. Per germline, CDR1 SEHNR and CDR2 FQNEAQ (reference sequence). The V gene end was trimmed by 5 bases and the J gene end by 0 bases; junction bases not matched to a gene: 10.

The chain couples TRBV18 to TRBJ2-5; 7 nucleotides line up with TRBD1. The CDR3 runs to 14 residues. After removal of 2 bases from V and 2 bases from J, the junction contained 2 bases not matched to a gene. Per germline, CDR1 KGHSH and CDR2 LQKENI. The CDR3 DNA is TGTGCCAGCTCACCAGGGGGACAGCAAGAGACCCAGTACTTC. Translating it yields CASSPGGQQETQYF.

This clone appeared a few times. The rearrangement uses TRBV11-2 and TRBJ2-3; 9 bases fit TRBD2. V trimming: 0 bases; J trimming: 4 bases; junction bases outside the gene matches: 14. Germline CDR1 is SGHAT and CDR2 is FQNNGV. This CDR3 contains 19 residues. The CDR3 loop reads CASSLEFGPAGGIPDTQYF. The CDR3 nucleotides read TGTGCCAGCAGCTTAGAATTTGGACCGGCGGGGGGGATCCCAGATACGCAGTATTTT.

The rearrangement joins TRBV11-2 to TRBJ1-4, with 7 bases matching TRBD1. CDR3 length: 14 residues. J was trimmed by 2 bases and V by 4 bases; bases with no gene match: 1. Germline V gene lookup returns CDR1 SGHAT and CDR2 FQNNGV. CDR3 amino acids: CASSWGQTNEKLFF. The CDR3 nucleotides are TGTGCCAGCAGCTGGGGACAGACTAATGAAAAACTGTTTTTT.

This clone was seen only once. This chain joins TRBV10-1 and TRBJ2-3, with 11 bases aligning to TRBD2. The CDR3 runs to 15 residues. Looked up from germline, CDR1 is WNHNN and CDR2 is SYGVQD (reference sequence). J was trimmed by 2 bases and V by 8 bases; bases with no gene match: 6. The CDR3 spells CASGMTSGDTDTQYF. CDR3 nucleotides: TGCGCCAGCGGGATGACTAGCGGGGACACAGATACGCAGTATTTT.

The chain uses TRBV5-4 and TRBJ1-1; D uncertain. The CDR3 has 14 amino acids. Trimming stripped 7 bases from V and 2 bases from J, with 15 bases between. Germline assignment: CDR1 SGHNT and CDR2 YYREEE (reference sequence). Here the CDR3 reads CASGRQDANTEAFF. CDR3 DNA: TGTGCCAGCGGAAGACAAGATGCAAACACTGAAGCTTTCTTT. Combining the CDR3 with reference TRBV5-4 and TRBJ1-1 gives the whole variable domain ETGVTQSPTHLIKTRGQQVTLRCSSQSGHNTVSWYQQALGQGPQFIFQYYREEENGRGNFPPRFSGLQFPNYSSELNVNALELDDSALYLCASGRQDANTEAFFGQGTRLTVV.

The genes are TRBV29-1 and TRBJ1-2; the D gene is possibly TRBD1 (5 bases). V lost 4 bases, J lost 4 bases, and 10 bases lay in between. This CDR3 is 12 amino acids long. CDR1 is SQVTM, CDR2 ANQGSEA, per germline. The CDR3 sequence: CSVARQGYGYTF. DNA of the CDR3: TGCAGCGTTGCGCGGCAGGGCTATGGCTACACCTTC. The full variable domain, with the rest looked up from reference TRBV29-1 and TRBJ1-2, is SAVISQKPSRDICQRGTSLTIQCQVDSQVTMMFWYRQQPGQSLTLIATANQGSEATYESGFVIDKFPISRPNLTFSTLTVSNMSPEDSSIYLCSVARQGYGYTFGSGTRLTVV.

J is TRBJ1-1 and V is TRBV4-2, with 7 positions matching TRBD1. CDR1 and CDR2 from the germline V gene are LGHNA and YNFKEQ. V was clipped by 1 base and J by 7 bases; unmatched bases: 3. The CDR3 consists of 13 residues. The CDR3: CASSQGQGVEAFF. As DNA, the CDR3 is TGTGCCAGCAGCCAAGGACAGGGAGTTGAAGCTTTCTTT.

The chain is built from TRBV14 and TRBJ2-3, with D possibly TRBD2 on 5 matching bases. The V gene lost 3 bases and the J gene lost 1 base, with 8 bases spanning the gap. The CDR3 consists of 14 residues. CDR1 and CDR2 from the germline V gene are SGHDN and FVKESK. The CDR3 sequence: CASSHGLGTDTQYF. CDR3 coding DNA: TGTGCCAGCAGCCACGGACTGGGCACAGATACGCAGTATTTT.

The chain joins TRBV5-4 to TRBJ1-6; TRBD1 aligns across 8 bases. J gave up 10 bases and V 0 bases, and 9 bases lay outside the gene matches. This CDR3 has 16 residues. Germline CDR1 is SGHNT and CDR2 is YYREEE (reference sequence). The CDR3 DNA sequence: TGTGCCAGCAGCTTGGGGACAGGGAGGGTTAGGTCACCCCTCCACTTT. The encoded protein is CASSLGTGRVRSPLHF.

The DNA for the CDR3 is TGTGCCAGCAGCTTGGATAGGAGTAAAGCTTTCTTT. This codes for CASSLDRSKAFF. J is TRBJ1-1 and V is TRBV5-5, with D unclear. The CDR3 has 12 amino acids. The V and J ends lost 0 bases and 9 bases respectively, with 9 bases between them. Germline V gene lookup returns CDR1 SGHKS and CDR2 YYEKEE (reference sequence).

The chain carries TRBV21-1 and TRBJ1-2. TRBV21-1 is recorded as a pseudogene. This CDR3 is 15 amino acids long. The chain's CDR3 is CASSKAEGRSEAMNF. In DNA, the CDR3 is TGTGCCAGCAGCAAAGCGGAGGGCAGGTCTGAGGCGATGAACTTC.

This clone has a single count. The chain uses TRBV10-1 and TRBJ2-1; TRBD2 matches at 9 bases. The germline CDR1 and CDR2 sequences are WNHNN and SYGVQD (reference sequence). The J segment lost 1 base and the V segment lost 5 bases, leaving 3 bases of the junction unmatched. This CDR3 is built from 15 residues. Here the CDR3 DNA reads TGCGCCAGCAGTCCGGGACTAGCATCCTACAATGAGCAGTTCTTC. Protein product: CASSPGLASYNEQFF.

The chain recombines TRBV21-1 with TRBJ2-7; the table's D call, TRBD2, has no DNA check behind it. TRBV21-1 is a pseudogene locus. This CDR3 is 20 amino acids long. The CDR3 is CASSPPRFRAASLAAYEQYV. In DNA form, the CDR3 reads TGTGCCAGCAGCCCCCCCCGGTTCCGGGCTGCCAGCCTAGCCGCCTACGAGCAGTACGTC.

The chain employs TRBV19 and TRBJ1-3, with 8 bases identical to TRBD1. CDR1 LNHDA and CDR2 SQIVND come from the germline V gene (reference sequence). This CDR3 is 14 amino acids long. J was trimmed by 4 bases and V by 9 bases; bases with no gene match: 8. The CDR3 sequence: CASTDRGDGNTIYF. CDR3 sequence (DNA): TGTGCCAGCACCGACAGGGGCGACGGAAACACCATATATTTT.

The V gene is TRBV5-6, the J gene TRBJ1-5; 7 positions agree with TRBD1. Unmatched junction bases numbered 10, after V lost 4 bases and J lost 9 bases. Germline values: CDR1 SGHDT, CDR2 YYEEEE. There are 14 residues in the CDR3. The CDR3 DNA reads as TGTGCCAGCAGCAGGACAGGCGGGGGGTGGCCCCAGCATTTT. Protein: CASSRTGGGWPQHF.

The V gene is TRBV19, the J gene TRBJ2-2; tentatively, D is TRBD2 (6 bases). V lost 3 bases and J lost 5, with 13 bases in between. The CDR3 is 15 residues long. CDR1 and CDR2 (germline): LNHDA, SQIVND (reference sequence). The CDR3 DNA reads as TGTGCCAGTAGTATTTGGGGGGTAGGGACCGGGGAGCTGTTTTTT. Its protein is CASSIWGVGTGELFF.

This sequence joins TRBV2 and TRBJ1-1; a weak D match, TRBD1 (6 bases). CDR1 and CDR2 from the germline V gene are SNHLY and FYNNEI. The V gene lost 5 bases and the J gene lost 8 bases, with 9 bases spanning the gap. This CDR3 spans 11 amino acids. The CDR3 nucleotides are TGTGCCAGCAGTAACAGGGACGAAGCTTTCTTT. This gives the protein CASSNRDEAFF. The variable domain in full, completed from reference TRBV2 and TRBJ1-1, reads EPEVTQTPSHQVTQMGQEVILRCVPISNHLYFYWYRQILGQKVEFLVSFYNNEISEKSEIFDDQFSVERPDGSNFTLKIRSTKLEDSAMYFCASSNRDEAFFGQGTRLTVV.

The chain's CDR3 is CASSLMRQNGVDTQYF. The CDR3 region has the DNA TGTGCCAGCAGTTTAATGCGACAGAACGGTGTGGATACGCAGTATTTT. The chain recombines TRBV27 with TRBJ2-3, with D possibly matching TRBD1 (5 bases). CDR3 length: 16 amino acids. V lost 2 bases and J 6 bases, leaving 18 bases between the germline ends. Germline V CDR1 and CDR2: MNHEY, SMNVEV (reference sequence).

V gene TRBV10-1 combines with J gene TRBJ1-1; 7 bases line up with TRBD1. V shed 2 bases, J shed 7 bases, and the junction held 4 bases outside the gene matches. The length of the CDR3 is 13 residues. Germline assignment: CDR1 WNHNN and CDR2 SYGVQD (reference sequence). The CDR3 loop reads CASSETGADEAFF. Written as DNA, the CDR3 is TGCGCCAGCAGTGAGACAGGGGCGGATGAAGCTTTCTTT.

V is TRBV7-9 and J is TRBJ1-1; no clear D. In germline, CDR1 is SEHNR, CDR2 FQNEAQ (reference sequence). The CDR3 has 14 residues. V was shortened by 5 bases and J by 2 bases, with 12 bases between the two germline ends. The DNA of the CDR3 is TGTGCCAGCAGCGAAGAAACAGCTAACACTGAAGCTTTCTTT. Translating it yields CASSEETANTEAFF.

The chain has TRBV19 and TRBJ1-5; D call uncertain. The CDR3 runs to 12 residues. V gave up 4 bases and J gave up 5 bases, with 6 bases separating them. The V gene's germline CDR1 is LNHDA and CDR2 SQIVND (reference sequence). CDR3 region: CASSRGDQPQHF. The CDR3 DNA reads as TGTGCCAGTAGTAGGGGAGATCAGCCCCAGCATTTT.

The chain links TRBV27 to TRBJ2-1, with D possibly being TRBD2 (6 bases). The CDR3 has 16 residues. CDR1 MNHEY and CDR2 SMNVEV come from the germline V gene (reference sequence). Trimming removed 6 bases from V and 0 bases from J, with 15 bases in between. The DNA for the CDR3 is TGTGCCAGCAGCACACTTAGCGGTCTCTCCTACAATGAGCAGTTCTTC. Encoded protein: CASSTLSGLSYNEQFF.

The V and J genes are TRBV7-6 and TRBJ2-2; no firm D call. This CDR3 has 16 residues. Per the germline V gene, CDR1 is SGHVS and CDR2 is FNYEAQ. V was shortened by 0 bases and J by 1 base, with 9 bases between the two germline ends. CDR3 residues: CASSLAIRQNTGELFF. The DNA of the CDR3 is TGTGCCAGCAGCTTAGCTATCCGACAGAACACCGGGGAGCTGTTTTTT.

The chain uses TRBV13 and TRBJ2-7; TRBD2 matches at 11 bases. V trimming: 5 bases; J trimming: 0 bases; junction bases outside the gene matches: 9. This CDR3 is built from 17 residues. Germline V gives CDR1 PRHDT, CDR2 FYEKMQ (reference sequence). The CDR3 DNA follows: TGTGCCAGCAGCACCCGACTAGCGGGGAAGAGCTCCTACGAGCAGTACTTC. Its translation is CASSTRLAGKSSYEQYF.

The chain employs TRBV25-1 and TRBJ1-6; D is possibly TRBD1 (6 bases). V gave up 3 bases and J gave up 7 bases, with 13 bases separating them. CDR1 and CDR2 from the germline V gene are MGHDK and SYGVNS. This CDR3 spans 15 amino acids. The CDR3 bases are TGTGCCAGCAGTGAGTTTACAGGGATGAATTCACCCCTCCACTTT. Translated, it gives CASSEFTGMNSPLHF.